This TCR beta chain was observed in a study of CD4 and CD8 cells across lung adenocarcinoma regions. The patients had localized lung adenocarcinoma, a non-small cell subtype. TCRdb reprocessed the PCR reads with MiXCR, giving one entry per CDR3 protein. Here the sample spans 7,500 to 9,000 distinct CDR3 sequences, around 60% being singletons. This clonotype is deemed medium-sized. CDR1 and CDR2 from the germline V gene are MDHEN and SYDVKM. Deletions cut 3 bases from V and 6 bases from J, with 10 bases between. This CDR3 region has 13 residues. The specimen sequenced was CD4+ T cells from the center of a lung tumor. The J gene is TRBJ2-3, the V gene TRBV28; D remains ambiguous. The receptor comes from a female donor with lung adenocarcinoma. The CD4 and CD8 labels of this study may be unreliable. CDR3 DNA: TGTGCCAGCAGTTTGGTATCCGAGGATACGCAGTATTTT. Its translation is CASSLVSEDTQYF.